This T cell receptor (beta chain) comes out of a study of blood T cell repertoires in COVID-19. Study overall: Whether acute or convalescent, the COVID-19 samples came from the United States, Italy and Spain. PBMCs, B-cell-depleted T cells, or T cells were the source of the cDNA or gDNA that made up the material.

The germline V gene encodes CDR1 SGHNT and CDR2 YYREEE (reference sequence). After removal of 4 bases from V and 1 base from J, the junction contained 11 bases not matched to a gene. The CDR3 is 19 amino acids. This clone appeared a single time. Only in-frame clones appear in the TCRdb table, and some are missing; sequencing was by immunoSEQ multiplex PCR. This table has around 260,000 clones, 70% to 90% appearing once. Sequences were obtained from peripheral blood. The chain couples TRBV5-4 to TRBJ2-6; 10 nucleotides line up with TRBD1. The receptor was derived from a man aged 55 to 70 who had recovered from COVID-19. CDR3 in DNA: TGTGCCAGCAGCACAGCTCCTCCGGGACAGGGGTCTGGGGCCAACGTCCTGACTTTC. This encodes CASSTAPPGQGSGANVLTF.